These 21 T cell receptor beta chains originate from one sample sequenced in a study of blood T cell repertoires in COVID-19. Profiled with immunoSEQ multiplex PCR; TCRdb holds only in-frame clones, not every one. The data contain about 81,000 clones, 89% of them singletons. Sequenced material: peripheral blood. The receptors here all came from a woman older than 75 with active COVID-19.

CDR3 protein: CASSISDRTSTDTQYF. The CDR3 DNA reads TGTGCCAGTAGTATTTCCGACAGAACAAGCACAGATACGCAGTATTTT. The chain has TRBV19 and TRBJ2-3; possible D gene TRBD1, 5 bases. Trimming shortened V by 3 bases and J by 0 bases, and 13 bases separated the two germline ends. The CDR3 has 16 amino acids. Germline values: CDR1 LNHDA, CDR2 SQIVND (reference sequence). The full variable domain, with the rest looked up from reference TRBV19 and TRBJ2-3, is DGGITQSPKYLFRKEGQNVTLSCEQNLNHDAMYWYRQDPGQGLRLIYYSQIVNDFQKGDIAEGYSVSREKKESFPLTVTSAQKNPTAFYLCASSISDRTSTDTQYFGPGTRLTVL.

The chain employs TRBV19 and TRBJ1-5; 7 bases align to TRBD1. V shed 3 bases, J shed 6 bases, and the junction held 8 bases outside the gene matches. There are 15 residues in the CDR3. Looked up from germline, CDR1 is LNHDA and CDR2 is SQIVND (reference sequence). The CDR3 spells CASSIGQGDGQPQHF. The CDR3 coding sequence is TGTGCCAGTAGTATTGGGCAGGGGGACGGTCAGCCCCAGCATTTT.

The chain has TRBV6-5 and TRBJ1-1; D is possibly TRBD1 (5 bases). The V gene's germline CDR1 is MNHEY and CDR2 SVGAGI. The CDR3 spans 15 residues. Deletions cut 0 bases from V and 2 bases from J, with 10 bases between. CDR3 loop: CASSYSRGRNTEAFF. Here the CDR3 DNA reads TGTGCCAGCAGTTACTCTAGGGGAAGAAACACTGAAGCTTTCTTT.

The gene calls are TRBV19 and TRBJ2-3; TRBD1 matches 10 bases. CDR1 is LNHDA, CDR2 SQIVND, per germline (reference sequence). J was trimmed by 8 bases and V by 4 bases; bases with no gene match: 9. The CDR3 extends over 15 amino acids. CDR3 coding DNA: TGTGCCAGTAGTACGGGGGACAGGGGTTCGATTACGCAGTATTTT. Encoded protein: CASSTGDRGSITQYF.

The rearrangement uses TRBV28 and TRBJ2-1; 14 positions match TRBD2. The germline gives CDR1 MDHEN, CDR2 SYDVKM. The V gene end was trimmed by 0 bases and the J gene end by 2 bases; junction bases not matched to a gene: 0. CDR3 length: 17 residues. The CDR3 DNA is TGTGCCAGCAGTTTATGGACTAGCGGGAGGGCCTACAATGAGCAGTTCTTC. Amino acid sequence: CASSLWTSGRAYNEQFF.

The CDR3 nucleotides are TGTGCCAGCAGCCCGGGACAGGAGTATGGCTACACCTTC. The encoded protein is CASSPGQEYGYTF. V is TRBV6-5 and J is TRBJ1-2; 8 nucleotides align to TRBD1. Looked up from germline, CDR1 is MNHEY and CDR2 is SVGAGI. J was trimmed by 5 bases and V by 6 bases; bases with no gene match: 5. The CDR3 sequence is 13 residues long.

Written as DNA, the CDR3 is TGTGCCAGCAGTCGCCATTCAGGGGCCAACACTGAAGCTTTCTTT. Translated: CASSRHSGANTEAFF. V usage is TRBV28 and J usage is TRBJ1-1; the D gene is possibly TRBD1 (6 bases). Germline assignment: CDR1 MDHEN and CDR2 SYDVKM. The V gene lost 5 bases and the J gene lost 2 bases, with 15 bases spanning the gap. The CDR3 is 15 residues long. Filled out from reference TRBV28 and TRBJ1-1, the complete variable domain reads DVKVTQSSRYLVKRTGEKVFLECVQDMDHENMFWYRQDPGLGLRLIYFSYDVKMKEKGDIPEGYSVSREKKERFSLILESASTNQTSMYLCASSRHSGANTEAFFGQGTRLTVV.

This clone was observed a single time. The chain carries TRBV19 and TRBJ2-2; 7 bases align to TRBD2. From germline, CDR1 is LNHDA and CDR2 SQIVND (reference sequence). This CDR3 is built from 15 residues. Unmatched junction bases numbered 7, after V lost 3 bases and J lost 6 bases. The CDR3 coding sequence is TGTGCCAGTAGTATTAGTAACCGGGGGGCCGGGGAGCTGTTTTTT. As protein: CASSISNRGAGELFF.

This rearrangement joins TRBV4-2 to TRBJ2-2; 10 nucleotides align to TRBD1. Per the germline V gene, CDR1 is LGHNA and CDR2 is YNFKEQ. Trimming at V came to 4 bases and at J to 6 bases, leaving 5 bases not matched to a gene. CDR3 size: 15 residues. Here the CDR3 DNA reads TGTGCCAGCAGCCTCCGGGACAGGGGCCCCGGGGAGCTGTTTTTT. This translates into CASSLRDRGPGELFF.

The chain joins TRBV7-2 to TRBJ1-3; no firm D call. V gave up 2 bases and J gave up 4 bases, with 12 bases separating them. Germline V lookup: CDR1 SGHTA, CDR2 FQGNSA. This CDR3 region has 15 residues. This CDR3 reads CASSLSGGGGNTIYF. For the CDR3, the DNA is TGTGCCAGCAGCTTATCCGGCGGCGGCGGAAACACCATATATTTT.

The chain carries TRBV4-2 and TRBJ2-7; weak D call: TRBD1 (6 bases). The CDR3 is 14 amino acids. V was cut by 0 bases and J by 5 bases, with 11 bases left in between. CDR1 and CDR2 (germline): LGHNA, YNFKEQ. CDR3 sequence (DNA): TGTGCCAGCAGCCAAGAACAGGGTTGGAACGAGCAGTACTTC. Its translation: CASSQEQGWNEQYF.

The chain combines TRBV19 with TRBJ2-4, with TRBD1 matching 9 bases. The CDR3 loop spans 17 amino acids. V dropped 8 bases and J dropped 1; count of bases not matched to a gene: 12. Germline V gene data show CDR1 as LNHDA and CDR2 as SQIVND (reference sequence). The CDR3 DNA is TGTGCCAGTCCCCCCGGGACAGGGACGTCGGCCAAAAACATTCAGTACTTC. This translates into CASPPGTGTSAKNIQYF.

The CDR3 reads CASSSPRRLAVNTGELFF. CDR3 DNA: TGTGCCAGTAGTAGCCCCCGCCGACTAGCGGTGAACACCGGGGAGCTGTTTTTT. The chain couples TRBV19 to TRBJ2-2, with 9 bases that match TRBD2. The CDR3 has 18 amino acids. CDR1 is LNHDA and CDR2 is SQIVND in the germline V gene (reference sequence). V was pared by 4 bases and J by 1 base, with 10 bases of the junction left unmatched.

V usage is TRBV28 and J usage is TRBJ2-2; D perhaps matches TRBD2 (5 bases). Germline V gene sequence: CDR1 MDHEN, CDR2 SYDVKM. V lost 3 bases and J 4 bases, leaving 9 bases between the germline ends. CDR3 length: 14 residues. CDR3 nucleotide sequence: TGTGCCAGCAGTTTTACTAGTGGCACCGGGGAGCTGTTTTTT. It encodes CASSFTSGTGELFF.

The chain is built from TRBV7-8 and TRBJ2-1; 7 positions match TRBD2. The CDR3 loop spans 16 amino acids. CDR1 and CDR2 (germline): SGHVS, FQNEAQ. The V and J ends lost 1 base and 1 base, in that order; junction bases with no gene match: 4. CDR3: CASSLGGGVSYNEQFF. CDR3 bases: TGTGCCAGCAGCTTAGGGGGGGGAGTTTCCTACAATGAGCAGTTCTTC.

The J gene is TRBJ2-3, the V gene TRBV11-3; the D gene is possibly TRBD2 (5 bases). The CDR3 runs 14 residues. The germline V gene encodes CDR1 SGHNT and CDR2 YENEEA. V lost 5 bases and J lost 3, with 12 bases in between. The CDR3: CASSPLGRTDTQYF. CDR3 nucleotide sequence: TGTGCCAGCAGCCCCCTAGGGAGAACAGATACGCAGTATTTT.

V and J are TRBV7-9 and TRBJ2-5, with a weak D call TRBD2 (7 bases). Germline V CDR1 and CDR2: SEHNR, FQNEAQ (reference sequence). The CDR3 is made up of 14 amino acids. Trimming took 5 bases from V and 1 from J, leaving 11 bases between them. The CDR3 bases are TGTGCCAGCAGCCTGGGGGGGCTCCAAGAGACCCAGTACTTC. Translated: CASSLGGLQETQYF.

The chain has TRBV5-1 and TRBJ2-2, with 7 bases matching TRBD1. Looked up from germline, CDR1 is SGHRS and CDR2 is YFSETQ. The CDR3 is 17 residues long. Trimming took 1 base from V and 5 from J; bases not matched to a gene: 11. This CDR3 is CASSLLGPGQTTGELFF. The CDR3 DNA is TGCGCCAGCAGCTTGTTGGGGCCGGGACAGACGACCGGGGAGCTGTTTTTT.

The chain joins TRBV6-5 to TRBJ2-1; D possibly corresponds to TRBD2 (6 bases). Trimming removed 6 bases at V and 6 bases at J, with 12 bases between. CDR3 length: 13 residues. Germline assignment: CDR1 MNHEY and CDR2 SVGAGI. This chain's CDR3 is CASRKAGTNEQFF. The CDR3 bases are TGTGCCAGCAGGAAAGCGGGTACCAATGAGCAGTTCTTC.

In DNA form, the CDR3 reads TGTGCCAGCAGCCCGGAGGGGGCGCTGAGGAATGAGCAGTTCTTC. The encoded protein is CASSPEGALRNEQFF. V and J are TRBV5-4 and TRBJ2-1, with D perhaps matching TRBD1 (7 bases). Trimming cost V 4 bases and J 7 bases, with 18 bases left between them. Germline V gene sequence: CDR1 SGHNT, CDR2 YYREEE (reference sequence). The length of the CDR3 is 15 residues.

This clone appeared once. The J gene is TRBJ2-7, the V gene TRBV5-6, with 9 bases aligning to TRBD1. The CDR3 consists of 15 residues. Germline V lookup: CDR1 SGHDT, CDR2 YYEEEE. V lost 0 bases to trimming and J lost 6 bases; unmatched junction nucleotides: 7. The CDR3 is CASSLGVWTGAEQYF. The CDR3 DNA is TGTGCCAGCAGCTTGGGAGTGTGGACAGGGGCCGAGCAGTACTTC.